The 8 T cell receptor beta chains below all came from one sample that was sequenced in a study of PD-1 blockade in classical Hodgkin lymphoma (TCRdb year 2020). The time point label on this specimen signifies: cycle 1 day 1 (C1D1), immediately before nivolumab initiation. Every trial patient had relapsed after autologous stem cell transplantation, and cohorts A, B and C differed in prior brentuximab vedotin exposure. Library generation was performed with the immunoSEQ multiplex PCR assay. The table was pulled from immuneACCESS by TCRdb, which kept in-frame rearrangements only. Such tables lose some clones; where checked, under half of the loss comes from unresolved V genes, and the rest has no known cause. The sample table shows 40,000 to 45,000 clones, and approximately 64% are seen once. The top ten constitute less than 4% of the sample. Sample: peripheral blood mononuclear cells (PBMCs), taken at baseline. All receptors derive from a human donor with classical Hodgkin lymphoma.

The chain links TRBV29-1 to TRBJ2-7, with TRBD1 as a possible D gene (5 bases). V was shortened by 2 bases and J by 0 bases, with 11 bases between the two germline ends. The CDR3 contains 14 residues. CDR1 and CDR2 (germline): SQVTM, ANQGSEA. CDR3 in amino acids: CSVERPDSSYEQYF. CDR3 coding DNA: TGCAGCGTTGAACGGCCAGACAGCTCCTACGAGCAGTACTTC.

The V and J genes are TRBV14 and TRBJ1-2; 10 bases fit TRBD1. V lost 2 bases, J lost 6 bases, and 6 bases stayed unmatched. Germline CDR1 and CDR2: SGHDN and FVKESK. This CDR3 is 15 amino acids long. DNA for the CDR3: TGTGCCAGCAGCCAATTGGACAGGGGGTCGAATGGCTACACCTTC. This encodes CASSQLDRGSNGYTF.

V gene TRBV5-6 combines with J gene TRBJ2-1; maybe TRBD2 (6 bases). Trimming stripped 6 bases from V and 1 base from J, with 14 bases between. The germline gives CDR1 SGHDT, CDR2 YYEEEE. The CDR3 loop spans 15 amino acids. The CDR3 loop reads CASNGGVKSYNEQFF. As DNA, the CDR3 is TGTGCCAGCAACGGAGGGGTCAAGTCCTACAATGAGCAGTTCTTC. The whole variable domain, remainder taken from reference TRBV5-6 and TRBJ2-1, is DAGVTQSPTHLIKTRGQQVTLRCSPKSGHDTVSWYQQALGQGPQFIFQYYEEEERQRGNFPDRFSGHQFPNYSSELNVNALLLGDSALYLCASNGGVKSYNEQFFGPGTRLTVL.

V is TRBV21-1 and J is TRBJ1-2; the listed D gene, TRBD1, was not tested against the DNA. TRBV21-1 has pseudogene status. The CDR3 contains 14 residues. CDR3 amino acids: CASSKEHSLYGYTF. The DNA for the CDR3 is TGTGCCAGCAGCAAAGAGCACAGTTTATATGGCTACACCTTC.

This clone was counted at least ten times. The CDR3 spells CSVEVVATPLGGYTF. Written as DNA, the CDR3 is TGCAGCGTTGAAGTAGTAGCCACCCCTCTGGGTGGCTACACCTTC. The genes are TRBV29-1 and TRBJ1-2; D is unclear. The ends were cut back, 1 base at V and 7 bases at J, with 19 bases in the middle. The germline gives CDR1 SQVTM, CDR2 ANQGSEA. This CDR3 is built from 15 residues.

The table lists this clone with a few counts. The J gene is TRBJ2-7, the V gene TRBV2, with TRBD1 as a possible D gene (5 bases). CDR1 is SNHLY, CDR2 FYNNEI, per germline. The CDR3 is 11 residues long. The V gene lost 7 bases and the J gene lost 3 bases, with 7 bases spanning the gap. The CDR3 DNA follows: TGTGCCAGCAACCAGGGCTACGAGCAGTACTTC. It encodes CASNQGYEQYF.

The rearrangement links TRBV19 to TRBJ1-3, with 7 bases aligning to TRBD1. Germline V CDR1 and CDR2: LNHDA, SQIVND (reference sequence). Trimming took 6 bases from V and 0 from J; bases not matched to a gene: 8. CDR3 length: 16 amino acids. The CDR3 loop is CASSILQGVSGNTIYF. The CDR3 DNA reads TGTGCCAGTAGCATCCTCCAGGGGGTCTCTGGAAACACCATATATTTT.

The J gene is TRBJ1-4, the V gene TRBV28; 7 nucleotides align to TRBD1. Per the germline V gene, CDR1 is MDHEN and CDR2 is SYDVKM. CDR3 length: 20 amino acids. Trimming took 1 base from V and 0 from J; bases not matched to a gene: 14. The CDR3 DNA follows: TGTGCCAGCAGTTTATCCTTATTTTCGGGACAGCTCGCAACTAATGAAAAACTGTTTTTT. It is translated as CASSLSLFSGQLATNEKLFF.